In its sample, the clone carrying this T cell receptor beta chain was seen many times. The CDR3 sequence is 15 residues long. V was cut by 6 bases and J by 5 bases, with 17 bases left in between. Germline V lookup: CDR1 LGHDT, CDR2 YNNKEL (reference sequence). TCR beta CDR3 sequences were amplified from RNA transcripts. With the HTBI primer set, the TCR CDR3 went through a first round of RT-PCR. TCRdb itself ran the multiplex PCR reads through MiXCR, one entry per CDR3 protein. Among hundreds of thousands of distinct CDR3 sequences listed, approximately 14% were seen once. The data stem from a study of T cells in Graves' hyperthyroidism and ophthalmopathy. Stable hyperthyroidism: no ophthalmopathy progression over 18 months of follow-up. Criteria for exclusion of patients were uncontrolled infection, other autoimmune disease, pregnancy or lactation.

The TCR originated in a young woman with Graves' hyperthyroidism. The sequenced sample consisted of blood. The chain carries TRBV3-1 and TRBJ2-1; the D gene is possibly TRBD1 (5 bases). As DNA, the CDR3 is TGTGCCAGCAGGGACATTATATCCCTGGACAATGAGCAGTTCTTC. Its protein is CASRDIISLDNEQFF.